A single T cell receptor beta chain is shown here with its context. The record originates from a study of blood T cell repertoires in COVID-19. Study-level information: Researchers got acute and convalescent COVID-19 samples from the United States, Italy and Spain. T cells, B-cell-depleted T cells, or PBMCs supplied cDNA or gDNA.

The CDR3 spans 15 residues. J gave up 1 base and V 10 bases, and 11 bases lay outside the gene matches. Germline-derived CDR1 and CDR2 are LNHDA and SQIVND (reference sequence). Original processing notes: The assay estimated nucleated cells by amplifying reference gene primers. Libraries were prepared by immunoSEQ multiplex PCR; TCRdb keeps only in-frame clonotypes and omits some of them. V and J calls and clone size follow that table, whereas D and trimming were derived from the DNA. This table holds about 250,000 clones, 88% found once. The sample was peripheral blood. The receptor was derived from a woman between 40 and 55 years old who had recovered from COVID-19. The V gene is TRBV19, the J gene TRBJ1-2, with 8 bases that match TRBD1. The CDR3 bases are TGTGCCACCAAAACGACAGGGGCAATTAACTATGGCTACACCTTC. The encoded protein is CATKTTGAINYGYTF.